One and the same sample provided the 14 T cell receptor beta chains below, sequenced in a study of cytomegalovirus exposure and HLA in healthy donors. The PCR had 60 Vbeta and 13 Jbeta primers. Sequencing was performed with immunoSEQ multiplex PCR; in TCRdb, only in-frame clones are kept and a portion is missing. Among about 160,000 clones listed, roughly 75% were seen once. Sequenced input: PBMCs. The receptors originated from a male donor in good health and CMV-seronegative.

The chain couples TRBV27 to TRBJ2-3; 7 bases agree with TRBD1. The CDR3 covers 17 residues. V was clipped by 4 bases and J by 2 bases; unmatched bases: 12. CDR1 and CDR2 (germline): MNHEY, SMNVEV (reference sequence). The CDR3 DNA follows: TGTGCCAGCAGTTCGCCCCCCGACAGGGCGTTCACAGATACGCAGTATTTT. Encoded protein: CASSSPPDRAFTDTQYF.

This rearrangement joins TRBV2 to TRBJ2-5; TRBD2 is a possible D gene (6 bases). Germline-derived CDR1 and CDR2 are SNHLY and FYNNEI. This CDR3 spans 13 amino acids. V was pared by 7 bases and J by 1 base, with 10 bases between. The CDR3 bases are TGTGCCAGCATGCGGGGCACCCAAGAGACCCAGTACTTC. Translated: CASMRGTQETQYF.

This clone was observed once. The chain uses TRBV2 and TRBJ2-5; D is unclear. V dropped 2 bases and J dropped 4 bases, with 17 bases sitting between them. CDR3 length: 16 residues. From germline, CDR1 is SNHLY and CDR2 FYNNEI. The CDR3 bases are TGTGCCAGCAGTGAACAACCCCATATAGCCGGAGAGACCCAGTACTTC. It translates to CASSEQPHIAGETQYF.

The chain recombines TRBV6-1 with TRBJ2-3; the match to TRBD1 covers 8 bases. V dropped 11 bases and J dropped 2; count of bases not matched to a gene: 6. The length of the CDR3 is 13 residues. The V gene's germline CDR1 is MNHNS and CDR2 SASEGT. DNA for the CDR3: TGTGCCGGCCGGGACAGGCTCACAGATACGCAGTATTTT. This gives the protein CAGRDRLTDTQYF.

In regard to this clone: Given a much more abundant clone one base away, this may be a read error. The chain has TRBV5-6 and TRBJ2-5, with 10 bases lining up with TRBD2. The CDR3 contains 15 residues. The V gene end was trimmed by 4 bases and the J gene end by 1 base; junction bases not matched to a gene: 4. Germline V CDR1 and CDR2: SGHDT, YYEEEE. In nucleotides, the CDR3 is TGTGCCAGCAGCCAAGAGCGGGGGGGCCAAGAGACCCAGTACTTC. This codes for CASSQERGGQETQYF.

The V and J genes are TRBV10-3 and TRBJ2-2; TRBD2 might be the D (6 bases). The germline gives CDR1 ENHRY, CDR2 SYGVKD. This CDR3 has 14 amino acids. Trimming left V 5 bases short and J 5 bases short, with 12 bases between. CDR3 in amino acids: CAISLPGGTGELFF. The CDR3 DNA is TGTGCCATCAGTCTACCTGGGGGGACCGGGGAGCTGTTTTTT.

This clone appeared a few times. The chain has TRBV6-5 and TRBJ1-2; D perhaps matches TRBD1 (5 bases). V shed 4 bases and J shed 8 bases, with 8 bases lying between them. Germline V lookup: CDR1 MNHEY, CDR2 SVGAGI. The CDR3 consists of 11 residues. CDR3 in DNA: TGTGCCAGCAGTTCAGGGTGGGGCTACACCTTC. It translates to CASSSGWGYTF.

A single count supports this clone. This sequence joins TRBV2 and TRBJ2-5; 10 bases are a match to TRBD1. The CDR3 spans 20 residues. Trimming took 2 bases from V and 2 from J; bases not matched to a gene: 17. Per germline, CDR1 SNHLY and CDR2 FYNNEI. This chain's CDR3 is CASSETGGWWTGGVQETQYF. Here the CDR3 DNA reads TGTGCCAGCAGTGAAACGGGGGGGTGGTGGACAGGGGGGGTACAAGAGACCCAGTACTTC.

The rearrangement joins TRBV28 to TRBJ2-7, with D possibly matching TRBD2 (6 bases). CDR3 size: 15 residues. Germline V lookup: CDR1 MDHEN, CDR2 SYDVKM. V was clipped by 5 bases and J by 5 bases, with 19 bases between them. The CDR3 is CASSPALGRGNEQYF. CDR3 nucleotide sequence: TGTGCCAGCAGTCCGGCGTTGGGGCGGGGAAACGAGCAGTACTTC.

Of note for this clone: A far larger clone is off by one base, so a read error is likely. The sample carries other DNA sequences with the same CDR3. The CDR3: CASSQPPSGEQYF. CDR3 DNA sequence: TGTGCCAGCAGCCAACCTCCCTCGGGGGAGCAGTACTTC. V gene TRBV14 combines with J gene TRBJ2-7; D is perhaps TRBD2 (5 bases). The CDR3 extends over 13 amino acids. Germline lookup yields CDR1 SGHDN and CDR2 FVKESK. V lost 2 bases to trimming and J lost 7 bases, with 12 bases between them.

This sequence joins TRBV7-2 and TRBJ1-4; 7 nucleotides line up with TRBD1. The CDR3 consists of 15 residues. Trimming took 5 bases from V and 5 from J; bases not matched to a gene: 8. Per germline, CDR1 SGHTA and CDR2 FQGNSA. The CDR3 spells CASSLERGRNEKLFF. The CDR3 bases are TGTGCCAGCAGCCTCGAGAGGGGGCGGAATGAAAAACTGTTTTTT.

The chain is built from TRBV7-9 and TRBJ2-1; tentative D call: TRBD1 (6 bases). CDR1 and CDR2 from the germline V gene are SEHNR and FQNEAQ (reference sequence). CDR3 size: 15 residues. V lost 7 bases to trimming and J lost 5 bases, with 18 bases between them. In DNA form, the CDR3 reads TGTGCCAGCAACGGACAGTCCCGTCCTGACAATGAGCAGTTCTTC. Encoded protein: CASNGQSRPDNEQFF.

This chain links TRBV30 with TRBJ1-5; 8 nucleotides line up with TRBD1. This CDR3 region has 15 residues. Germline loops: CDR1 GTSNPN, CDR2 SVGIG (reference sequence). With V trimmed by 2 bases and J by 5 bases, 8 bases remained unmatched. The CDR3 spells CAWSQQQGGYQPQHF. The CDR3 bases are TGTGCCTGGAGTCAGCAACAGGGGGGGTATCAGCCCCAGCATTTT.

This chain links TRBV5-1 with TRBJ2-5, with unresolved D. This CDR3 comprises 14 residues. Germline loops: CDR1 SGHRS, CDR2 YFSETQ. V was cut by 3 bases and J by 2 bases, with 11 bases left in between. The CDR3 spells CASSSYNFQETQYF. Written as DNA, the CDR3 is TGCGCCAGCAGCTCCTATAACTTTCAAGAGACCCAGTACTTC.